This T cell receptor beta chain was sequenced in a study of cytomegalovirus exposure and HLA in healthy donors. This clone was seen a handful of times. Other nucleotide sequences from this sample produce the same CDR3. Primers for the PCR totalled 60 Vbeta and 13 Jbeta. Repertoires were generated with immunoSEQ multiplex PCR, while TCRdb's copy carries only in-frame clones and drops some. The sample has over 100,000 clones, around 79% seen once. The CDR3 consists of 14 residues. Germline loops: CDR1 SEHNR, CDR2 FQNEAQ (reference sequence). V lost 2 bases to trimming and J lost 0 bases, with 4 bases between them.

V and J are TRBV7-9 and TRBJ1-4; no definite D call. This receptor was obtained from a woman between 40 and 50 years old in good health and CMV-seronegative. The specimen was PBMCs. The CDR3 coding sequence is TGTGCCAGCAGCTTAACAGCAACTAATGAAAAACTGTTTTTT. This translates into CASSLTATNEKLFF. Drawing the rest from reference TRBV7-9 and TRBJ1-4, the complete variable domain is DTGVSQNPRHKITKRGQNVTFRCDPISEHNRLYWYRQTLGQGPEFLTYFQNEAQLEKSRLLSDRFSAERPKGSFSTLEIQRTEQGDSAMYLCASSLTATNEKLFFGSGTQLSVL.